This TCR beta chain was profiled in a study of cytomegalovirus exposure and HLA in healthy donors. About this clone itself: The antigen remains unidentified.

Germline CDR1 and CDR2: MNHEY and SVGAGI. CDR3 length: 15 amino acids. J gave up 7 bases and V 6 bases, and 7 bases lay outside the gene matches. Sequencing was performed with immunoSEQ multiplex PCR; in TCRdb, only in-frame clones are kept and a portion is missing. There are tens of thousands of clones in the sample; 90% to 95% occur only once, and 0.65% to 0.7% lies in the top ten. The study, taken as a whole, reports: In the 120 or so validation repertoires, approximately 94% of cluster scores exceeded 0, per a later analysis. Researchers catalogued about 150 TCR beta chains as cytomegalovirus-associated. Most TCR sequences proved rare, with some public TCRs found in many donors. Specificity for CMV antigens was confirmed in vitro for a few of the CMV-associated chains.

The sequencing input was PBMCs. The sequence was obtained from a man aged 18 to 30 in good health and CMV-seronegative. J is TRBJ1-6 and V is TRBV6-5, with 9 bases lining up with TRBD1. This chain's CDR3 is CASRRRQGGNSPLHF. The CDR3 region has the DNA TGTGCCAGCAGGCGAAGACAGGGGGGAAATTCACCCCTCCACTTT.